The rows below give T cell receptor beta chains drawn from one sample of a study of blood T cell repertoires in COVID-19. Profiled with immunoSEQ multiplex PCR; TCRdb holds only in-frame clones, not every one. Here the sample spans 280,000 or so clones, 89% being singletons. The sample consisted of peripheral blood. Every receptor here comes from a woman between 55 and 75 years old with acute or convalescent COVID-19. CDR3s include the opening cysteine and the closing phenylalanine or tryptophan. D genes are given only for firm matches. Where a row states a size, it is once, few, many or the class of an expanded clone; other rows omit it.

CDR3,DNA,D,size,J,V
CASSPLPERAEAFF,TGTGCCAGTAGTCCCCTCCCAGAGCGGGCTGAAGCTTTCTTT,.,.,TRBJ1-1,TRBV19
CASSIGVHTEAFF,TGTGCCAGCAGTATAGGGGTCCACACTGAAGCTTTCTTT,.,.,TRBJ1-1,TRBV6-5
CASSRGLAGTNTGELFF,TGTGCCAGCAGCCGTGGACTAGCGGGGACGAACACCGGGGAGCTGTTTTTT,TRBD2,.,TRBJ2-2,TRBV3-1/TRBV3-2
CASSPHANSGELFF,TGTGCCAGCAGCCCTCATGCTAATAGCGGGGAGCTGTTTTTT,.,.,TRBJ2-2,TRBV3-1/TRBV3-2
CASSQGGGQPQHF,TGTGCCAGCAGCCAAGGGGGCGGCCAGCCCCAGCATTTT,TRBD1,.,TRBJ1-5,TRBV12-3/TRBV12-4
CASTAGLAEETQYF,TGCGCCAGCACCGCGGGGCTAGCAGAAGAGACCCAGTACTTC,.,.,TRBJ2-5,TRBV5-1
CASSQESWREGQETQYF,TGCGCCAGCAGCCAAGAATCGTGGCGGGAGGGCCAAGAGACCCAGTACTTC,TRBD2,.,TRBJ2-5,TRBV4-1
CASSWYYTDTQYF,TGTGCCAGCAGCTGGTACTACACAGATACGCAGTATTTT,.,once,TRBJ2-3,TRBV11-2
CASSQDARSVYEQYF,TGCGCCAGCAGCCAAGATGCCAGGTCAGTCTACGAGCAGTACTTC,.,.,TRBJ2-7,TRBV4-3
CASSLTASQGGETQYF,TGTGCCAGCAGCTTAACGGCGAGCCAGGGTGGGGAGACCCAGTACTTC,.,.,TRBJ2-5,TRBV7-3
CASSRTGAYEQYF,TGTGCCAGTAGTAGGACAGGGGCCTACGAGCAGTACTTC,TRBD1,once,TRBJ2-7,TRBV19
CSASDGAAATF,TGCAGTGCTAGCGACGGTGCCGCGGCCACCTTC,.,.,TRBJ1-2,TRBV20-1
CASRGWGEALNEKLFF,TGTGCCAGCAGGGGGTGGGGGGAGGCCCTGAATGAAAAACTGTTTTTT,.,.,TRBJ1-4,TRBV28
CATSSGGRGSSHEQYF,TGTGCCACCAGCAGTGGGGGGCGCGGGAGTAGCCACGAGCAGTACTTC,.,once,TRBJ2-7,TRBV15
CASGQDRASPDTGELFF,TGTGCTAGTGGCCAAGACAGGGCGTCGCCAGACACCGGGGAGCTGTTTTTT,TRBD1,few,TRBJ2-2,TRBV12-5
CASSEFAGSQPQHF,TGTGCCAGCAGTGAATTTGCAGGGTCTCAGCCCCAGCATTTT,.,.,TRBJ1-5,TRBV2
CASSPIAGGYNEQFF,TGTGCCAGCAGCCCCATAGCGGGGGGCTACAATGAGCAGTTCTTC,TRBD2,.,TRBJ2-1,TRBV28
CASSVLRQGPTDTQYF,TGTGCCAGCAGCGTCCTGCGTCAGGGCCCCACAGATACGCAGTATTTT,.,.,TRBJ2-3,TRBV21-1
CASKKGGVRSYGYTF,TGTGCCAGCAAAAAGGGAGGGGTGAGAAGCTATGGCTACACCTTC,.,.,TRBJ1-2,TRBV4-2
CASSQRSDTQYF,TGTGCCAGCAGCCAGCGAAGTGATACGCAGTATTTT,.,.,TRBJ2-3,TRBV3-1/TRBV3-2
CASSIELLGRYEQYF,TGTGCCAGTAGTATAGAACTTTTGGGCCGCTACGAGCAGTACTTC,.,.,TRBJ2-7,TRBV19
CASSLAGGRDGTYEQYF,TGTGCCAGCAGCTTGGCCGGGGGAAGGGACGGGACCTACGAGCAGTACTTC,.,.,TRBJ2-7,TRBV5-8
CASSPTEGSYNEQFF,TGTGCCAGCAGCCCCACAGAAGGCTCCTACAATGAGCAGTTCTTC,.,.,TRBJ2-1,TRBV3-1/TRBV3-2
CASSPRFGGDTGELFF,TGTGCCAGCAGCCCACGGTTTGGAGGGGACACCGGGGAGCTGTTTTTT,.,.,TRBJ2-2,TRBV7-2
CASSPKDRHTYEQYF,TGTGCCAGCAGTCCCAAGGACAGGCATACCTACGAGCAGTACTTC,TRBD1,once,TRBJ2-7,TRBV27
CASSPLDRGWDTEAFF,TGTGCCAGCAGCCCCCTGGACAGGGGCTGGGACACTGAAGCTTTCTTT,TRBD1,.,TRBJ1-1,TRBV3-1/TRBV3-2
CASSYRTDTQYF,TGTGCCAGCAGTTATAGAACAGATACGCAGTATTTT,.,.,TRBJ2-3,TRBV6-2/TRBV6-3
CASSSEGLAGETQYF,TGTGCCAGCAGCTCAGAGGGACTAGCGGGGGAGACCCAGTACTTC,TRBD2,few,TRBJ2-5,TRBV6-5
CASSYGAGNEKLFF,TGTGCCAGCAGTTATGGGGCAGGAAATGAAAAACTGTTTTTT,.,.,TRBJ1-4,TRBV6-5
CASTLTGVNEKLFF,TGCGCCAGCACACTGACAGGGGTTAATGAAAAACTGTTTTTT,TRBD1,.,TRBJ1-4,TRBV4-1
CASTAGLIYNEQFF,TGTGCCAGCACGGCGGGCCTTATCTACAATGAGCAGTTCTTC,.,.,TRBJ2-1,TRBV9
CASSPGTGVDFGYEQYF,TGTGCCAGCAGCCCAGGGACAGGGGTTGATTTTGGCTACGAGCAGTACTTC,TRBD1,.,TRBJ2-7,TRBV7-2
CASSLGGIGTEAFF,TGTGCCAGCAGCCTCGGGGGGATCGGCACTGAAGCTTTCTTT,.,.,TRBJ1-1,TRBV11-2
CASSINTREKLFF,TGTGCCAGTAGTATAAATACGAGGGAAAAACTGTTTTTT,.,.,TRBJ1-4,TRBV19
CASSPQGLAGVGEQYF,TGCGCCAGCAGCCCCCAGGGACTAGCGGGAGTCGGTGAGCAGTACTTC,TRBD2,.,TRBJ2-7,TRBV4-3
CASSLASGTYEQYF,TGTGCCAGCAGCTTGGCCTCAGGGACCTACGAGCAGTACTTC,.,.,TRBJ2-7,TRBV5-5
CASSIVGHSNQPQHF,TGTGCCAGTAGTATAGTGGGACATAGCAATCAGCCCCAGCATTTT,.,.,TRBJ1-5,TRBV19
CASSLKPGQGKGRPEAFF,TGTGCCAGCAGCTTAAAGCCGGGACAGGGAAAGGGTCGTCCTGAAGCTTTCTTT,TRBD1,.,TRBJ1-1,TRBV11-2
CASSQDLGTGADTQYF,TGCGCCAGCAGCCAAGATCTGGGGACAGGGGCAGATACGCAGTATTTT,TRBD1,.,TRBJ2-3,TRBV4-1
CASSLQTGGEQFF,TGTGCCAGCAGTCTCCAGACCGGAGGAGAGCAGTTCTTC,.,.,TRBJ2-1,TRBV28
CASSLSVTGGYGYTF,TGTGCCAGCAGTTTAAGCGTAACAGGGGGCTATGGCTACACCTTC,TRBD1,.,TRBJ1-2,TRBV27
CASSVGEAYSPLHF,TGTGCCAGCAGCGTAGGGGAGGCTTACTCACCCCTCCACTTT,.,.,TRBJ1-6,TRBV9
CASSQDRDRDRQGYTF,TGCGCCAGCAGCCAAGATCGGGACAGGGATCGTCAAGGCTACACCTTC,TRBD1,.,TRBJ1-2,TRBV4-3
CASSIRNSPLHF,TGTGCCAGTAGTATCAGGAATTCACCCCTCCACTTT,.,.,TRBJ1-6,TRBV19
CASPLVAGSVFEQFF,TGTGCCAGCCCCCTTGTTGCCGGGAGCGTGTTTGAGCAGTTCTTC,.,.,TRBJ2-1,TRBV7-9
CASSVVPGGRTGELFF,TGTGCCAGCAGCGTAGTACCTGGGGGCAGGACCGGGGAGCTGTTTTTT,.,.,TRBJ2-2,TRBV9
CATSTAGEGRNTIYF,TGTGCCACCAGCACCGCAGGGGAAGGGCGAAACACCATATATTTT,.,.,TRBJ1-3,TRBV15
CASGRDYSNNEQFF,TGTGCCAGTGGCCGGGACTACTCAAACAATGAGCAGTTCTTC,TRBD2,.,TRBJ2-1,TRBV19
CASSSGQGSYEQYF,TGTGCCAGCAGCTCGGGACAGGGGAGCTACGAGCAGTACTTC,TRBD1,.,TRBJ2-7,TRBV5-5
CSVEGASGSHEQYF,TGCAGCGTTGAGGGTGCTAGCGGGAGTCACGAGCAGTACTTC,TRBD2,once,TRBJ2-7,TRBV29-1
CASSLVGADTQYF,TGTGCCAGCAGCTTAGTGGGCGCAGATACGCAGTATTTT,.,.,TRBJ2-3,TRBV7-2
CASSRTSIRTDTQYF,TGTGCCAGCAGTCGGACTAGTATCAGAACAGATACGCAGTATTTT,TRBD2,.,TRBJ2-3,TRBV6-2/TRBV6-3
CASSARQGMDGYTF,TGTGCCAGCAGCGCGAGACAGGGGATGGATGGCTACACCTTC,TRBD1,.,TRBJ1-2,TRBV11-1
CASSLGPEGGYTF,TGCGCCAGCAGCCTGGGCCCCGAGGGTGGCTACACCTTC,.,.,TRBJ1-2,TRBV4-1
CASSPGQGAWGYTF,TGCGCCAGCAGCCCCGGACAGGGGGCTTGGGGCTACACCTTC,TRBD1,.,TRBJ1-2,TRBV5-1
CASSQDFFNAGGRYEQYF,TGTGCCAGCAGCCAAGACTTTTTTAATGCAGGGGGCAGGTACGAGCAGTACTTC,TRBD1,medium-sized,TRBJ2-7,TRBV4-2
CATASGLIGRAKNIQYF,TGTGCCACAGCCTCTGGGCTCATAGGAAGGGCCAAAAACATTCAGTACTTC,.,.,TRBJ2-4,TRBV24-1